The clone carrying this T cell receptor (beta chain) appeared once. One end of the junction fails to match germline, which may point to a read error. The data originate from a study of blood T cell repertoires in COVID-19. Assay used: immunoSEQ multiplex PCR; TCRdb lists only in-frame clones, some missing. Seen here are some 150,000 clones, 70% to 90% observed once, and the top ten hold less than 2%. Sequenced: peripheral blood. This clonotype was obtained from an older woman with acute or convalescent COVID-19.

CDR3 residues: CASSLFWRGHPNQPQHF. The CDR3 DNA reads as TGTGCTAGCAGCTTGTTCTGGAGGGGGCACCCCAATCAGCCCCAGCATTTT. The chain has TRBV7-7 and TRBJ1-5; 7 bases match TRBD1. There are 17 residues in the CDR3. Germline V gene sequence: CDR1 SSHAT, CDR2 FNYEAQ (reference sequence).